This T cell receptor beta chain was sequenced during a study of blood T cell repertoires in COVID-19. The overall study: COVID-19 samples from acute and convalescent phases originated in the United States, Italy and Spain. The analysed material was cDNA or gDNA that came from T cells, B-cell-depleted T cells, or PBMCs.

In the original processing: Cell counts per sample came from amplifying reference gene primers. Some clones are missing from TCRdb's copy, which holds only in-frame ones; the method was immunoSEQ multiplex PCR. V, J and clone size are those of that table, while D and trimming were read from the DNA. The sample has 200,000 to 250,000 clones; around 81% are singletons. Trimming stripped 0 bases from V and 2 bases from J, with 13 bases between. This CDR3 is 16 amino acids long. Germline-derived CDR1 and CDR2 are SGDLS and YYNGEE. Input material: peripheral blood. The receptor was isolated from a woman aged 25 to 39 who had recovered from COVID-19. The chain uses TRBV9 and TRBJ2-3; D might be TRBD2 (6 bases). CDR3 region: CASSVGASATTDTQYF. The CDR3 DNA is TGTGCCAGCAGCGTAGGAGCTAGCGCGACCACAGATACGCAGTATTTT.